These 26 T cell receptor beta chains were sequenced from one sample in a study of blood T cells in healthy people across ages (dated by TCRdb to between 2015 and 2016). Libraries came from 5' RACE. Sequencing relied on an Illumina HiSeq 2500. A second 7 to 11 cycle PCR used a sample-barcoded 5' primer and a J-beta primer mix. In TCRdb, the public reads were trimmed at Q25 with fastp and aligned with MiXCR, with productive beta chains retained. Under each unique CDR3 protein, matching rows form one entry showing the most common genes and DNA. In all, the sample holds roughly 640,000 distinct CDR3 sequences, and under 30% of those were seen once. In total, the top ten clones hold approximately 14% of the sample. The sample consisted of blood. Every receptor here comes from a woman older than 75 in good health.

This clonotype was recorded only once. This may stem from a read error, because a much larger clone lies one nucleotide away. This sequence joins TRBV4-3 and TRBJ2-7; 9 bases align to TRBD2. This CDR3 is 15 amino acids long. Per germline, CDR1 LGHNA and CDR2 YSLEER. The V and J ends lost 5 bases and 7 bases, in that order; junction bases with no gene match: 12. The CDR3 sequence: CASSSGTSRTNEQYF. The CDR3 coding sequence is TGCGCCAGCAGCTCAGGGACTAGCAGAACCAATGAGCAGTACTTC.

Only a few counts were recorded for this clonotype. The DNA of the CDR3 is TGTGCCAGCAGCTTTGGCAGGAACACTGAAGCTTTCTTT. Translating gives CASSFGRNTEAFF. This chain joins TRBV9 and TRBJ1-1; no clear D gene. Germline V lookup: CDR1 SGDLS, CDR2 YYNGEE. The germline V and J ends were trimmed by 4 bases and 1 base, with 8 bases remaining between them. This CDR3 is 13 amino acids long.

Regarding this clonotype: One end of the junction fails to match germline, which may point to a read error. The chain recombines TRBV5-1 with TRBJ2-7; 10 bases agree with TRBD1. Per the germline V gene, CDR1 is SGHRS and CDR2 is YFSETQ. The CDR3 runs to 14 residues. The CDR3 sequence is CTSGLGQGTDEQYF. CDR3 sequence (DNA): TGCACCAGCGGCTTGGGACAGGGGACCGACGAGCAGTACTTC. Full variable domain (missing parts from reference TRBV5-1 and TRBJ2-7): KAGVTQTPRYLIKTRGQQVTLSCSPISGHRSVSWYQQTPGQGLQFLFEYFSETQRNKGNFPGRFSGRQFSNSRSEMNVSTLELGDSALYLCTSGLGQGTDEQYFGPGTRLTVT.

This chain uses TRBV20-1 with TRBJ1-5; possible D gene TRBD1, 5 bases. CDR1 is DFQATT, CDR2 SNEGSKA, per germline (reference sequence). The CDR3 is 13 amino acids. V lost 7 bases and J 4 bases, leaving 14 bases between the germline ends. The CDR3 region is CSVRQGGNQPQHF. DNA of the CDR3: TGCAGTGTACGGCAGGGTGGAAATCAGCCCCAGCATTTT.

This clonotype came up a few times. This could be a read error, since a much larger clone is one nucleotide away. The chain links TRBV12-3 or TRBV12-4 to TRBJ1-5, with D unresolved. Trimming removed 11 bases at V and 9 bases at J, with 20 bases between. The CDR3 covers 13 residues. CDR3: CAGTLGWGRPQHF. CDR3 nucleotides: TGTGCCGGCACCTTAGGGTGGGGTCGGCCCCAGCATTTT.

This clonotype was detected only a few times. V and J are TRBV19 and TRBJ2-3, with D unclear. The CDR3 sequence is 14 residues long. Germline CDR1 is LNHDA and CDR2 is SQIVND (reference sequence). Trimming stripped 7 bases from V and 0 bases from J, with 11 bases between. The CDR3 region is CASKSTWSTDTQYF. The CDR3 DNA is TGTGCCAGTAAATCGACATGGAGCACAGATACGCAGTATTTT.

J is TRBJ2-2 and V is TRBV6-1, with D perhaps matching TRBD1 or TRBD2 (5 bases each). V was trimmed by 8 bases and J by 3 bases, leaving 19 bases between them. The CDR3 runs to 16 residues. The germline CDR1 and CDR2 sequences are MNHNS and SASEGT. Here the CDR3 DNA reads TGTGCCAGCGTTGGCCTTTGGGGGTTTGACACCGGGGAGCTGTTTTTT. Translation: CASVGLWGFDTGELFF.

Details on this clonotype: This may be a read error: a much more frequent sequence differs by one nucleotide. The chain recombines TRBV10-2 with TRBJ2-5, with 7 bases lining up with TRBD1. The better agreement between TRBJ2-7 and the DNA end casts doubt on the J call. This CDR3 is 16 amino acids long. CDR1 WSHSY and CDR2 SAAADI come from the germline V gene. CDR3 region: CARSEFRAGGVGEQYF. The CDR3, as DNA: TGCGCCCGCAGTGAGTTTAGGGCAGGGGGTGTTGGCGAGCAGTACTTC.

The genes are TRBV20-1 and TRBJ2-7; D is undetermined. In germline, CDR1 is DFQATT, CDR2 SNEGSKA (reference sequence). With 1 base removed from V and 4 bases from J, the gap between germline ends came to 17 bases. The CDR3 runs 15 residues. CDR3 residues: CSARVLTRGPYEQYF. As DNA, the CDR3 is TGCAGTGCTAGAGTCCTGACTCGTGGACCTTACGAGCAGTACTTC.

This clonotype was seen ten or more times. The chain couples TRBV9 to TRBJ1-2; D unresolved. Trimming left V 3 bases short and J 7 bases short, with 13 bases between. Germline lookup yields CDR1 SGDLS and CDR2 YYNGEE. The CDR3 totals 13 residues. DNA of the CDR3: TGTGCCAGCAGCGGCCCCGGAAGTTTTGGCTACACCTTC. Translated, it gives CASSGPGSFGYTF.

This clonotype was detected a few times. A much larger clone is a single base away; this may be a read error. The DNA is left out, because the CDR3 cannot be placed on it with certainty; the CDR3 is given as TCRdb lists it. This chain joins TRBV29-1 and TRBJ2-3. The CDR3 extends over 12 residues, inclusive of both ends. The V gene's germline CDR1 is SQVTM and CDR2 ANQGSEA. The CDR3 loop is CSVGTGTDTRYF.

V is TRBV7-7 and J is TRBJ2-2, with 12 bases identical to TRBD1. CDR1 is SSHAT and CDR2 is FNYEAQ in the germline V gene (reference sequence). The length of the CDR3 is 15 residues. The J segment lost 7 bases and the V segment lost 3 bases, leaving 3 bases of the junction unmatched. The chain's CDR3 is CASSLGTGGNGELFF. CDR3 DNA sequence: TGTGCCAGCAGCTTGGGGACAGGGGGCAACGGGGAGCTGTTTTTT.

This clonotype was seen many times. V gene TRBV12-3 or TRBV12-4 combines with J gene TRBJ2-7, with 7 bases aligning to TRBD1. The CDR3 sequence is 14 residues long. With V trimmed by 9 bases and J by 0 bases, 8 bases remained unmatched. DNA of the CDR3: TGTGCCAGTCGACGGGCAGGGGGCTCCTACGAGCAGTACTTC. Residues: CASRRAGGSYEQYF.

Many counts were recorded for this clonotype. This chain uses TRBV5-1 with TRBJ2-1; 7 bases fit TRBD1. Germline values: CDR1 SGHRS, CDR2 YFSETQ. The CDR3 spans 17 residues. V was clipped by 4 bases and J by 0 bases; unmatched bases: 10. This CDR3 is CASSIMGTAYSYNEQFF. The CDR3, as DNA: TGCGCCAGCAGCATTATGGGGACAGCTTACTCCTACAATGAGCAGTTCTTC.

This clonotype was seen ten or more times. The rearrangement uses TRBV20-1 and TRBJ1-2; TRBD1 agrees at 8 bases. The ends lost 6 bases at V and 4 bases at J; junction bases unmatched: 4. From germline, CDR1 is DFQATT and CDR2 SNEGSKA (reference sequence). CDR3 length: 12 amino acids. CDR3 amino acids: CSAEDRAYGYTF. The CDR3, as DNA: TGCAGTGCCGAGGACAGGGCCTATGGCTACACCTTC.

This clonotype was detected a few times. A single base separates this from a much larger clone, so it may be a read error. The chain carries TRBV6-5 and TRBJ2-1; D call uncertain. Germline V gene data show CDR1 as MNHEY and CDR2 as SVGAGI. The CDR3 has 11 amino acids. The V end was cut by 7 bases, the J end by 11 bases, with 12 bases between. CDR3 DNA sequence: TGTGCCAGCAATTATCAAATGCAGCAGTTCTTC. Translated: CASNYQMQQFF.

The chain joins TRBV6-2 or TRBV6-3 to TRBJ1-1; D gene ambiguous. The V end lost 7 bases, the J end lost 2 bases, and 14 bases lay between the germline ends. Per the germline V gene, CDR1 is MNHEY and CDR2 is SVGEGT. CDR3 size: 14 residues. CDR3 DNA sequence: TGTGCCAGCAAGTACTCCGTGGATAACACTGAAGCTTTCTTT. Translated: CASKYSVDNTEAFF.

Notes on this clonotype: Since a much larger clone is just one base distant, this may be a read error. The chain has TRBV4-2 and TRBJ2-4; 13 bases align to TRBD2. The germline V gene encodes CDR1 LGHNA and CDR2 YNFKEQ. CDR3 length: 20 amino acids. After removal of 0 bases from V and 0 bases from J, the junction contained 8 bases not matched to a gene. The CDR3 DNA reads as TGTGCCAGCAGCCAAGATACTGGGACTAGCGGGATCATAGCCAAAAACATTCAGTACTTC. It is translated as CASSQDTGTSGIIAKNIQYF.

This sequence joins TRBV20-1 and TRBJ2-7; D unclear. The DNA end favors TRBJ2-5, so the J call may be wrong. This CDR3 comprises 14 residues. Germline V CDR1 and CDR2: DFQATT, SNEGSKA (reference sequence). CDR3 in DNA: TGCAGTGCTAGAGTTTCGATTTTCGGAGAGACCCAGTACTTC. Residues: CSARVSIFGETQYF.

The chain recombines TRBV10-1 with TRBJ2-7, with 7 bases identical to TRBD1. Germline V gene data show CDR1 as WNHNN and CDR2 as SYGVQD (reference sequence). The trim removed 4 bases at V and 2 bases at J, leaving 17 bases unmatched. The CDR3 sequence is 18 residues long. For the CDR3, the DNA is TGCGCCAGCAGTGGAACGGGACAGCACACCTCGGGCCCCTACGAGCAGTACTTC. This codes for CASSGTGQHTSGPYEQYF.

This clonotype has a count of ten or more. This chain joins TRBV7-2 and TRBJ1-2, with D possibly being TRBD1 (5 bases). Per the germline V gene, CDR1 is SGHTA and CDR2 is FQGNSA. The V end lost 5 bases, the J end lost 4 bases, and 14 bases lay between the germline ends. This CDR3 contains 14 residues. CDR3 sequence (DNA): TGTGCCAGCAGCGTTGTCAATAGGGGCTATGGCTACACCTTC. Translation: CASSVVNRGYGYTF. The entire variable domain, with the rest obtained from reference TRBV7-2 and TRBJ1-2, is as follows: GAGVSQSPSNKVTEKGKDVELRCDPISGHTALYWYRQSLGQGLEFLIYFQGNSAPDKSGLPSDRFSAERTGGSVSTLTIQRTQQEDSAVYLCASSVVNRGYGYTFGSGTRLTVV.

Ten or more counts support this clonotype. The chain has TRBV7-9 and TRBJ2-7; TRBD1 matches at 7 bases. The V gene's germline CDR1 is SEHNR and CDR2 FQNEAQ (reference sequence). V lost 5 bases and J lost 7; bases outside the gene matches: 11. The CDR3 is 14 residues long. Written as DNA, the CDR3 is TGTGCCAGCAGCCCAGGGGGAGACCCCTTTGAGCAGTACTTC. It yields the protein CASSPGGDPFEQYF.

There are many counts of this clonotype. The chain combines TRBV7-6 with TRBJ1-6; D not certain. V was trimmed by 3 bases and J by 7 bases, leaving 4 bases between them. The CDR3 has 12 residues. Per germline, CDR1 SGHVS and CDR2 FNYEAQ. In nucleotides, the CDR3 is TGTGCCAGCAGCTTTCCGAATTCACCCCTCCACTTT. As protein: CASSFPNSPLHF.

The chain is built from TRBV20-1 and TRBJ1-2; maybe TRBD1 (6 bases). Germline V lookup: CDR1 DFQATT, CDR2 SNEGSKA (reference sequence). CDR3 size: 11 residues. Trimming removed 5 bases from V and 10 bases from J, with 14 bases in between. The CDR3: CSAPRGGVYTF. The CDR3 DNA is TGCAGTGCTCCTAGAGGGGGTGTCTACACCTTC.

With respect to this clonotype: Possible read error: a much larger clone is one base away. The chain has TRBV9 and TRBJ2-7, with 8 bases lining up with TRBD1. The tail of the sequence fits TRBJ2-5 better, so the J call may be wrong. The germline V gene has CDR1 SGDLS and CDR2 YYNGEE. CDR3 length: 16 residues. CDR3 sequence (DNA): TGTGCCAGCAGCCTGGGAATGGACAGGGCGACGAGGACCCAGTACTTC. Encoded protein: CASSLGMDRATRTQYF.

The chain joins TRBV7-6 to TRBJ1-2, with TRBD1 matching over 10 bases. The CDR3 is 17 residues long. CDR1 is SGHVS, CDR2 FNYEAQ, per germline. The ends lost 5 bases at V and 3 bases at J; junction bases unmatched: 12. The CDR3 loop reads CASSLTSGQGSDYGYTF. The CDR3 DNA is TGTGCCAGCAGCCTTACCTCGGGACAGGGGTCAGACTATGGCTACACCTTC. Filled out from reference TRBV7-6 and TRBJ1-2, the complete variable domain reads GAGVSQSPRYKVTKRGQDVALRCDPISGHVSLYWYRQALGQGPEFLTYFNYEAQQDKSGLPNDRFSAERPEGSISTLTIQRTEQRDSAMYRCASSLTSGQGSDYGYTFGSGTRLTVV.